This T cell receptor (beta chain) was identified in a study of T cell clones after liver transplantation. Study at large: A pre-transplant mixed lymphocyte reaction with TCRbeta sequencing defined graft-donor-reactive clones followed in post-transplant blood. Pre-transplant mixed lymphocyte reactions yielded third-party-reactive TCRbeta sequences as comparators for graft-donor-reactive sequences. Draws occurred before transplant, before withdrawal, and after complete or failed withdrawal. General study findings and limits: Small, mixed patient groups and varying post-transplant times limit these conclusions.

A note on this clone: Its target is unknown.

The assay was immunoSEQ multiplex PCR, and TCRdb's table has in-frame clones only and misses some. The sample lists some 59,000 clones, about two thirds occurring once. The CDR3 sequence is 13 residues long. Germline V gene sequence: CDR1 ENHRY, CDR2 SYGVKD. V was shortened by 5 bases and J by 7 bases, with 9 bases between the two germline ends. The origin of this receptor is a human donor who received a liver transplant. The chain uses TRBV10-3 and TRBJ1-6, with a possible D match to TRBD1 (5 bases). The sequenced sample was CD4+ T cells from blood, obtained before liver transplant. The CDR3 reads CAISPPGNSPLHF. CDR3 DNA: TGTGCCATCAGTCCCCCAGGGAATTCACCCCTCCACTTT.